This T cell receptor (beta chain) was observed in a study of blood T cell repertoires in COVID-19. The overall study: The study drew acute and convalescent COVID-19 samples from the United States, Italy and Spain. PBMCs, B-cell-depleted T cells, or T cells were the source of the cDNA or gDNA that made up the material.

Trimming took 3 bases from V and 5 from J, leaving 8 bases between them. Germline CDR1 reads SGHTS; CDR2 reads YDEGEE. The CDR3 covers 12 residues. As handled by the study authors: Amplification with reference gene primers provided the estimates of nucleated cell counts. Using immunoSEQ multiplex PCR, the repertoire was profiled, and TCRdb retains in-frame clones only, with some absent. Clonal size and the V and J genes are those of that table, whereas D and trimming came from the DNA. The top ten clones hold 0.7% to 1% of a sample with roughly 500,000 clones, 89% of them seen once. Sequenced input: peripheral blood. The chain is built from TRBV5-8 and TRBJ1-2; perhaps TRBD1 as D (6 bases). This receptor was identified in a man younger than 30 with COVID-19, enrolled during active disease. The CDR3 sequence is CASSYTGYGYTF. CDR3 DNA sequence: TGTGCCAGCAGCTATACAGGGTATGGCTACACCTTC.